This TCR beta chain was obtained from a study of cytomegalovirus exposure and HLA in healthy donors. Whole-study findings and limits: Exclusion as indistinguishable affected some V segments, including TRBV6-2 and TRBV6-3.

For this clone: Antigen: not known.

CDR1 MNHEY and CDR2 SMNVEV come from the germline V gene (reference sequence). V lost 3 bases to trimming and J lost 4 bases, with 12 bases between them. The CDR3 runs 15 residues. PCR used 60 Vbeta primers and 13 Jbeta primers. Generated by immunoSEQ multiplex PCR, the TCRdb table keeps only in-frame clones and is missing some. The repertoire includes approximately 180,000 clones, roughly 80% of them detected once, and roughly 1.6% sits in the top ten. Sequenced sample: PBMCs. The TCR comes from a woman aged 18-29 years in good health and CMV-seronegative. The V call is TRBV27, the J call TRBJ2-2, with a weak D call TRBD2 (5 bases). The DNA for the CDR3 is TGTGCCAGCAGTTTCTTAAGGGCGGGCACCGGGGAGCTGTTTTTT. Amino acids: CASSFLRAGTGELFF.